These 18 T cell receptor beta chains were all obtained from the same sample, sequenced in a study of shared clonotypes between healthy human individuals. Selected positively for CCR7 and CD45RO-negative, naive CD8 cells excluded terminally differentiated effector memory CD45RA+ cells. Assay: immunoSEQ multiplex PCR; the TCRdb copy retains only in-frame clones and omits some. The sample lists about 2 million clones, just under 95% occurring once. The sample was naive CD8+ T cells sorted from blood. The receptors originated from a man younger than 35 in good health.

Details on this clone: In the same sample, other DNA sequences code for this CDR3. V usage is TRBV4-1 and J usage is TRBJ2-7; 7 nucleotides line up with TRBD2. V trimming: 0 bases; J trimming: 4 bases; junction bases outside the gene matches: 3. The germline CDR1 and CDR2 sequences are MGHRA and YSYEKL. The CDR3 length is 14 residues. The CDR3, as DNA: TGCGCCAGCAGCCAAGAGGGGGAGGGATACGAGCAGTACTTC. It encodes CASSQEGEGYEQYF.

The chain recombines TRBV25-1 with TRBJ2-5; 7 nucleotides align to TRBD1. The end of the DNA aligns better with TRBJ2-7, so the J call may be wrong. The CDR3 is 14 residues long. CDR1 is MGHDK and CDR2 is SYGVNS in the germline V gene. CDR3 residues: CASSAGQAIYEQYF. In nucleotides, the CDR3 is TGTGCCAGCAGTGCCGGACAGGCTATCTACGAGCAGTACTTC.

The chain joins TRBV28 to TRBJ2-1; TRBD2 agrees at 10 bases. The CDR3 is 15 amino acids. The germline V gene has CDR1 MDHEN and CDR2 SYDVKM. Trimming cost V 3 bases and J 8 bases; bases outside gene matches: 7. CDR3: CASSFSGGPPDEQFF. The DNA of the CDR3 is TGTGCCAGCAGTTTTAGCGGGGGGCCACCGGATGAGCAGTTCTTC.

This chain connects TRBV6-1 to TRBJ1-6; D is unresolved. Trimming cost V 2 bases and J 0 bases, with 14 bases left between them. This CDR3 has 18 residues. Germline V gives CDR1 MNHNS, CDR2 SASEGT. CDR3 bases: TGTGCCAGCAGTGAAAAGGACGCGTGGAGCTCCTATAATTCACCCCTCCACTTT. Translating gives CASSEKDAWSSYNSPLHF.

V gene TRBV10-3 combines with J gene TRBJ2-3, with TRBD2 identical over 8 bases. Germline V lookup: CDR1 ENHRY, CDR2 SYGVKD. There are 14 residues in the CDR3. Trimming took 3 bases from V and 3 from J; bases not matched to a gene: 2. CDR3: CAISEGGGTDTQYF. The CDR3 DNA reads TGTGCCATCAGTGAAGGCGGGGGGACAGATACGCAGTATTTT.

The genes are TRBV19 and TRBJ2-2; D uncertain. The CDR3 length is 16 residues. V shed 3 bases and J shed 4 bases, with 15 bases lying between them. In germline, CDR1 is LNHDA, CDR2 SQIVND (reference sequence). CDR3 nucleotides: TGTGCCAGTAGTATTGCTGGACGGAGTAGCACCGGGGAGCTGTTTTTT. Protein sequence: CASSIAGRSSTGELFF.

The rearrangement joins TRBV11-2 to TRBJ2-5; the D is unclear. The germline V gene encodes CDR1 SGHAT and CDR2 FQNNGV. Trimming took 5 bases from V and 4 from J, leaving 11 bases between them. The CDR3 consists of 13 residues. The CDR3 region is CASSPSLGETQYF. The CDR3 DNA sequence: TGTGCCAGCAGCCCCTCCCTCGGAGAGACCCAGTACTTC. Together with reference TRBV11-2 and TRBJ2-5, the CDR3 gives the full variable domain: EAGVAQSPRYKIIEKRQSVAFWCNPISGHATLYWYQQILGQGPKLLIQFQNNGVVDDSQLPKDRFSAERLKGVDSTLKIQPAKLEDSAVYLCASSPSLGETQYFGPGTRLLVL.

This rearrangement joins TRBV30 to TRBJ2-6; no definite D call. This CDR3 contains 15 residues. CDR1 is GTSNPN, CDR2 SVGIG, per germline (reference sequence). Trimming removed 3 bases from V and 3 bases from J, with 12 bases in between. The CDR3 region is CAWSSGVGGANVLTF. In DNA, the CDR3 is TGTGCCTGGAGCTCTGGGGTTGGTGGGGCCAACGTCCTGACTTTC.

The chain's CDR3 is CASSGGTYEQYF. Written as DNA, the CDR3 is TGTGCCAGCAGCGGCGGTACCTACGAGCAGTACTTC. The V gene is TRBV7-9, the J gene TRBJ2-7; D gene ambiguous. The V gene's germline CDR1 is SEHNR and CDR2 FQNEAQ (reference sequence). The CDR3 spans 12 residues. V lost 5 bases and J lost 2, with 7 bases in between.

The rearrangement uses TRBV4-3 and TRBJ2-1; the D gene is possibly TRBD2 (6 bases). The ends were cut back, 4 bases at V and 2 bases at J, with 12 bases in the middle. CDR3 length: 15 residues. Per germline, CDR1 LGHNA and CDR2 YSLEER. CDR3 sequence (DNA): TGCGCCAGCAGCCCCGAGGGCGGGACCTACAATGAGCAGTTCTTC. This encodes CASSPEGGTYNEQFF.

This chain connects TRBV6-6 to TRBJ2-7; D is undetermined. The V and J ends lost 0 bases and 5 bases respectively, with 8 bases between them. The CDR3 sequence is 13 residues long. CDR1 MNHNY and CDR2 SVGAGI come from the germline V gene (reference sequence). CDR3 nucleotides: TGTGCCAGCAGTTACTCGACTGGCGACGAGCAGTACTTC. Its protein product is CASSYSTGDEQYF.

The CDR3 sequence is CASSTWTDGYTF. The CDR3 nucleotides are TGTGCCAGCAGCACATGGACAGATGGCTACACCTTC. The chain links TRBV9 to TRBJ1-2, with D possibly matching TRBD1 (6 bases). The CDR3 sequence is 12 residues long. Germline V lookup: CDR1 SGDLS, CDR2 YYNGEE. Trimming left V 4 bases short and J 6 bases short, with 10 bases between.

The rearrangement links TRBV19 to TRBJ2-1; weak D call: TRBD1 (5 bases). Between the trimmed V and J ends, which lost 5 bases and 6 bases, there was a span of 11 bases. This CDR3 contains 13 residues. Germline V lookup: CDR1 LNHDA, CDR2 SQIVND (reference sequence). CDR3 in amino acids: CASSADTFNEQFF. CDR3 DNA: TGTGCCAGTAGTGCGGACACCTTCAATGAGCAGTTCTTC.

This chain uses TRBV29-1 with TRBJ2-1; D is uncertain. The CDR3 loop spans 11 amino acids. With 3 bases removed from V and 7 bases from J, the gap between germline ends came to 7 bases. CDR1 and CDR2 (germline): SQVTM, ANQGSEA. CDR3 in DNA: TGCAGCGTTGATTTCCTTAATGAGCAGTTCTTC. Protein sequence: CSVDFLNEQFF.

The V and J genes are TRBV27 and TRBJ2-3; no clear D. The CDR3 runs 14 residues. The V and J ends lost 7 bases and 3 bases respectively, with 14 bases between them. CDR1 and CDR2 (germline): MNHEY, SMNVEV (reference sequence). In DNA, the CDR3 is TGTGCCAGCAAGCCCTCGCCCAAAACAGATACGCAGTATTTT. Its translation is CASKPSPKTDTQYF.

Points on this clone: The sample contains more than one DNA sequence encoding this CDR3. The rearrangement links TRBV6-5 to TRBJ2-2; TRBD2 is a possible D gene (5 bases). Looked up from germline, CDR1 is MNHEY and CDR2 is SVGAGI. The CDR3 runs 14 residues. Trimming removed 2 bases from V and 2 bases from J, with 6 bases in between. The CDR3 coding sequence is TGTGCCAGCAGTTACGGACTTAACACCGGGGAGCTGTTTTTT. Amino acid sequence: CASSYGLNTGELFF.

This chain uses TRBV28 with TRBJ2-7; 8 positions match TRBD1. CDR1 MDHEN and CDR2 SYDVKM come from the germline V gene. The CDR3 is made up of 15 amino acids. The V and J ends lost 5 bases and 2 bases, in that order; junction bases with no gene match: 8. CDR3 bases: TGTGCCAGCAGTCACGACAGGGGAAAGACCTACGAGCAGTACTTC. It codes for CASSHDRGKTYEQYF.

The chain has TRBV2 and TRBJ2-7; maybe TRBD2 (6 bases). CDR1 SNHLY and CDR2 FYNNEI come from the germline V gene. The CDR3 totals 13 residues. Trimming cost V 7 bases and J 0 bases, with 10 bases left between them. The CDR3 DNA sequence: TGTGCCAGCAAGGGCGGGAACTCCTACGAGCAGTACTTC. It codes for CASKGGNSYEQYF. Full variable domain (outside the CDR3, taken from reference TRBV2 and TRBJ2-7): EPEVTQTPSHQVTQMGQEVILRCVPISNHLYFYWYRQILGQKVEFLVSFYNNEISEKSEIFDDQFSVERPDGSNFTLKIRSTKLEDSAMYFCASKGGNSYEQYFGPGTRLTVT.